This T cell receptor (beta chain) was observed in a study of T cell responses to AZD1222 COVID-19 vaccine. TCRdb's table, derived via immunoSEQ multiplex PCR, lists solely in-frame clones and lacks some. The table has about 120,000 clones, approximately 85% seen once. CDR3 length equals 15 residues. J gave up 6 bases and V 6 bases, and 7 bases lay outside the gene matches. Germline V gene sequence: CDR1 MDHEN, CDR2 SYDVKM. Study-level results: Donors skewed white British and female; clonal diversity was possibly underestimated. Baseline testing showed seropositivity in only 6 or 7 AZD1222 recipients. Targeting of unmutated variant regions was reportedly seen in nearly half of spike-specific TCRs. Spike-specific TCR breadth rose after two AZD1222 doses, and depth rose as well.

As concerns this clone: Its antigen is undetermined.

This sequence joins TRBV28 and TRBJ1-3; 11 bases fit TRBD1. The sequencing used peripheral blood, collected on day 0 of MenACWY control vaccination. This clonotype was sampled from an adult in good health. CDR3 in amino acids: CASRYGTGGVNTIYF. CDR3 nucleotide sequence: TGTGCCAGCAGATACGGGACAGGGGGGGTAAACACCATATATTTT.